The rows below give T cell receptor beta chains drawn from one sample of a study of blood T cell repertoires in COVID-19. The table came from immunoSEQ multiplex PCR; TCRdb's copy has only in-frame clones and leaves some out. The sample has under 300,000 clones, about four fifths seen once; the top ten hold about 1.5%. The specimen was peripheral blood. The receptors here all came from a middle-aged woman who had recovered from COVID-19. Each CDR3 is given with its conserved first and last residue. Each record gives: clone size, D gene, J gene, V gene, CDR3 DNA, CDR3 protein. D genes are given only for firm matches. Rows may omit the clone size; those that give it use once, few, many or a size class.

>.|.|TRBJ2-1|TRBV7-9
TGTGCCAGCACAGGGGTGTCCTACAATGAGCAGTTCTTC
CASTGVSYNEQFF
>.|.|TRBJ1-2|TRBV6-5
TGTGCCAGCACCCCAGCCGGGACACCATATGGCTACACCTTC
CASTPAGTPYGYTF
>.|TRBD1|TRBJ1-4|TRBV6-1
TGTGCCAGCAGTGACCAGGGGGGTGCAACTAATGAAAAACTGTTTTTT
CASSDQGGATNEKLFF
>once|TRBD1|TRBJ2-3|TRBV27
TGTGCCAGCAAAGGGACAGTAAACACAGATACGCAGTATTTT
CASKGTVNTDTQYF
>.|.|TRBJ2-7|TRBV28
TGTGCCAGCAGTTTCCAGTCGGGGTTTCACTACGAGCAGTACTTC
CASSFQSGFHYEQYF
>.|TRBD1|TRBJ1-2|TRBV7-6
TGTGCCAGCAGCTTAGCGCAGGGGGACTACACCTTC
CASSLAQGDYTF
>few|.|TRBJ1-3|TRBV7-8
TGTGCCAGCAGCCAACAGGGACGAAACACCATATATTTT
CASSQQGRNTIYF
>once|TRBD1|TRBJ1-4|TRBV6-5
TGTGCCACTAAGGACAGGGCTAATGAAAAACTGTTTTTT
CATKDRANEKLFF
>.|.|TRBJ2-7|TRBV7-3
TGTGCCAGCAGCTTAACGGGGGCAGGGCGTAACGAGCAGTACTTC
CASSLTGAGRNEQYF
>.|TRBD2|TRBJ2-5|TRBV19
TGTGCCAGTAGTAGCCTAGCGGGGGGCCTGGGAGAGACCCAGTACTTC
CASSSLAGGLGETQYF
>.|TRBD1|TRBJ2-7|TRBV12-3/TRBV12-4
TGTGCCAGCAGCTTGGACAGGAGCTACGAGCAGTACTTC
CASSLDRSYEQYF